Each of the 30 T cell receptor beta chains below was sequenced from the same sample in a study of T cell responses to AZD1222 COVID-19 vaccine. Profiling relied on immunoSEQ multiplex PCR, and the TCRdb table lists in-frame clones only, not all of them. The data contain about 120,000 clones, around 90% of them singletons. This specimen consisted of peripheral blood, obtained on day 0 of AZD1222 vaccination. The receptors derive from an adult in good health.

This chain joins TRBV3-1 (or the pseudogene TRBV3-2) and TRBJ2-7, with 14 bases matching TRBD2. J lost 7 bases, V lost 4 bases, and 6 bases had no gene match. CDR1 and CDR2 from the germline V gene are LGHDT and YNNKEL (reference sequence). CDR3 length: 15 residues. CDR3 loop: CASSPGTSGSLEQYF. The DNA of the CDR3 is TGTGCCAGCAGCCCCGGGACTAGCGGGAGCTTGGAGCAGTACTTC.

This chain connects TRBV2 to TRBJ2-3, with D possibly matching TRBD1 (6 bases). V lost 9 bases and J lost 6, with 16 bases in between. The CDR3 is made up of 13 amino acids. Germline loops: CDR1 SNHLY, CDR2 FYNNEI. CDR3 residues: CASNRDIGDTQYF. The CDR3 region has the DNA TGTGCCAGTAACAGGGATATAGGTGATACGCAGTATTTT.

The rearrangement uses TRBV5-1 and TRBJ1-1, with TRBD1 as a possible D gene (6 bases). V lost 3 bases, J lost 3 bases, and 15 bases lay in between. The germline V gene encodes CDR1 SGHRS and CDR2 YFSETQ. This CDR3 comprises 15 residues. The chain's CDR3 is CASSSNYRADTEAFF. The CDR3 DNA follows: TGCGCCAGCAGCTCCAATTACAGGGCGGACACTGAAGCTTTCTTT.

The chain links TRBV7-8 to TRBJ2-2; D is perhaps TRBD1 (5 bases). The CDR3 covers 15 residues. Germline CDR1 and CDR2: SGHVS and FQNEAQ. The V end lost 2 bases, the J end lost 3 bases, and 10 bases lay between the germline ends. CDR3 in amino acids: CASSLRQGHTGELFF. For the CDR3, the DNA is TGTGCCAGCAGCTTACGCCAGGGTCACACCGGGGAGCTGTTTTTT.

The V call is TRBV28, the J call TRBJ1-2; D not resolved. Germline CDR1 MDHEN, CDR2 SYDVKM. V lost 7 bases and J lost 10, with 19 bases in between. This CDR3 has 13 residues. The CDR3 nucleotides read TGTGCCAGCACACCGGCCCCCCATTCCGACTACACCTTC. The encoded protein is CASTPAPHSDYTF.

The rearrangement uses TRBV27 and TRBJ2-1; D is ambiguous. Trimming pared 0 bases from V and 0 bases from J, leaving 6 bases between. Germline loops: CDR1 MNHEY, CDR2 SMNVEV (reference sequence). The CDR3 runs to 15 residues. The CDR3 coding sequence is TGTGCCAGCAGTTTATCCCAGAGCTCCTACAATGAGCAGTTCTTC. Translated, it gives CASSLSQSSYNEQFF.

The V call is TRBV5-1, the J call TRBJ2-7; a weak D match, TRBD1 (6 bases). V shed 5 bases and J shed 3 bases, with 15 bases lying between them. The germline gives CDR1 SGHRS, CDR2 YFSETQ. This CDR3 spans 14 amino acids. In nucleotides, the CDR3 is TGCGCCAGCAGTATAGGGGGTCCCAACTACGAGCAGTACTTC. This sequence encodes CASSIGGPNYEQYF.

This clone has just a few counts. V gene TRBV19 combines with J gene TRBJ1-4; a possible D gene is TRBD1 (5 bases). Germline values: CDR1 LNHDA, CDR2 SQIVND (reference sequence). V lost 4 bases, J lost 7 bases, and 19 bases lay in between. This CDR3 has 16 residues. CDR3 sequence (DNA): TGTGCCAGTAGTAAATTTAGTCGGGGCCTTGGTGAAAAACTGTTTTTT. This translates into CASSKFSRGLGEKLFF.

This chain uses TRBV7-6 with TRBJ1-3; the D is unclear. The CDR3 is 15 amino acids. Trimming left V 0 bases short and J 2 bases short, with 8 bases between. CDR1 is SGHVS, CDR2 FNYEAQ, per germline. The CDR3 spells CASSLAGSTGNTIYF. DNA of the CDR3: TGTGCCAGCAGCTTAGCCGGGAGTACTGGAAACACCATATATTTT.

The chain employs TRBV9 and TRBJ2-2, with a weak D call TRBD2 (5 bases). This CDR3 is 12 amino acids long. V was shortened by 2 bases and J by 6 bases, with 5 bases between the two germline ends. CDR1 is SGDLS, CDR2 YYNGEE, per germline. The CDR3, as DNA: TGTGCCAGCAGCGTGCGGGCCGGGGAGCTGTTTTTT. This encodes CASSVRAGELFF.

J is TRBJ2-2 and V is TRBV20-1; D may be TRBD1 or TRBD2 (5 bases each). Germline V gene sequence: CDR1 DFQATT, CDR2 SNEGSKA (reference sequence). The CDR3 loop spans 14 amino acids. The V end was cut by 3 bases, the J end by 7 bases, with 15 bases between. CDR3 sequence: CSASGGHRVGELFF. DNA for the CDR3: TGCAGTGCTAGTGGGGGTCACCGGGTCGGGGAGCTGTTTTTT.

V gene TRBV6-2 or TRBV6-3 combines with J gene TRBJ2-7; D gene uncertain. V was clipped by 2 bases and J by 6 bases, with 5 bases between them. In germline, CDR1 is MNHEY, CDR2 SVGEGT. The CDR3 covers 11 residues. DNA for the CDR3: TGTGCCAGCAGTTACCAAGTCGAGCAGTACTTC. This gives the protein CASSYQVEQYF.

The CDR3 sequence: CASSRTTGGSDTQYF. DNA of the CDR3: TGTGCCAGCAGTCGAACGACTGGAGGGTCAGATACGCAGTATTTT. The chain recombines TRBV6-2 or TRBV6-3 with TRBJ2-3; D possibly corresponds to TRBD2 (6 bases). CDR1 is MNHEY, CDR2 SVGEGT, per germline. This CDR3 spans 15 amino acids. Trimming stripped 5 bases from V and 4 bases from J, with 16 bases between.

The chain has TRBV6-4 and TRBJ2-5; D gene uncertain. V was trimmed by 4 bases and J by 6 bases, leaving 12 bases between them. The CDR3 extends over 13 amino acids. Germline V gene sequence: CDR1 MRHNA, CDR2 SNTAGT. The CDR3 region has the DNA TGTGCCAGCAGTGGGGCCCTCACCCAGACCCAGTACTTC. It codes for CASSGALTQTQYF.

This sequence joins TRBV28 and TRBJ1-1, with D perhaps matching TRBD1 (5 bases). Trimming took off 5 bases at V and 1 base at J, with 8 bases between the two ends. Looked up from germline, CDR1 is MDHEN and CDR2 is SYDVKM. There are 13 residues in the CDR3. CDR3 loop: CASSTTGNTEAFF. DNA for the CDR3: TGTGCCAGCAGTACCACAGGGAACACTGAAGCTTTCTTT.

This clone was seen just once. V gene TRBV27 combines with J gene TRBJ2-7, with no clear D. The germline V gene encodes CDR1 MNHEY and CDR2 SMNVEV (reference sequence). CDR3 size: 11 residues. Trimming removed 3 bases at V and 7 bases at J, with 7 bases between. The DNA for the CDR3 is TGTGCCAGCAGTTTGGGGAAGGAGCAGTACTTC. Translation gives CASSLGKEQYF.

V and J are TRBV19 and TRBJ1-2, with D possibly TRBD1 on 5 matching bases. Looked up from germline, CDR1 is LNHDA and CDR2 is SQIVND (reference sequence). The CDR3 consists of 14 residues. V was clipped by 5 bases and J by 4 bases, with 14 bases between them. The CDR3 reads CASSSPGKIYGYTF. DNA of the CDR3: TGTGCCAGTAGTTCCCCAGGGAAGATCTATGGCTACACCTTC.

This clone was detected only once. The chain recombines TRBV11-3 with TRBJ2-1; D perhaps matches TRBD1 (6 bases). This CDR3 is 17 amino acids long. CDR1 and CDR2 (germline): SGHNT, YENEEA. V lost 5 bases and J lost 0, with 17 bases in between. CDR3 DNA sequence: TGTGCCAGCAGCCCGCGCCAGGGGATGGGCTCCTACAATGAGCAGTTCTTC. Translated, it gives CASSPRQGMGSYNEQFF. The complete variable domain, with remaining parts taken from reference TRBV11-3 and TRBJ2-1, reads EAGVVQSPRYKIIEKKQPVAFWCNPISGHNTLYWYLQNLGQGPELLIRYENEEAVDDSQLPKDRFSAERLKGVDSTLKIQPAELGDSAVYLCASSPRQGMGSYNEQFFGPGTRLTVL.

The rearrangement joins TRBV5-1 to TRBJ1-1, with D tentatively TRBD1 (6 bases). CDR1 and CDR2 from the germline V gene are SGHRS and YFSETQ. This CDR3 contains 17 residues. The germline V and J ends were trimmed by 0 bases and 0 bases, with 15 bases remaining between them. The CDR3 reads CASSLEGERVMNTEAFF. The CDR3 coding sequence is TGCGCCAGCAGCTTGGAGGGGGAGAGAGTAATGAACACTGAAGCTTTCTTT. The variable domain in full, with the rest retrieved from reference TRBV5-1 and TRBJ1-1, is KAGVTQTPRYLIKTRGQQVTLSCSPISGHRSVSWYQQTPGQGLQFLFEYFSETQRNKGNFPGRFSGRQFSNSRSEMNVSTLELGDSALYLCASSLEGERVMNTEAFFGQGTRLTVV.

This chain uses TRBV27 with TRBJ1-5; perhaps TRBD1 as D (6 bases). V was cut by 5 bases and J by 5 bases, with 13 bases left in between. The CDR3 contains 14 residues. Germline values: CDR1 MNHEY, CDR2 SMNVEV (reference sequence). CDR3 nucleotides: TGTGCCAGCAGTCCTGGGGGGGCCCATCAGCCCCAGCATTTT. Residues: CASSPGGAHQPQHF.

The rearrangement links TRBV29-1 to TRBJ1-2; a weak D match, TRBD1 (5 bases). The V end lost 0 bases, the J end lost 6 bases, and 23 bases lay between the germline ends. CDR1 is SQVTM and CDR2 is ANQGSEA in the germline V gene. The CDR3 runs to 17 residues. CDR3 DNA sequence: TGCAGCGTTGAAGATGGGTTTCAGGGCATCGACGACGATGGCTACACCTTC. Amino acids: CSVEDGFQGIDDDGYTF.

The chain employs TRBV7-9 and TRBJ1-2, with D hard to call. Trimming stripped 8 bases from V and 4 bases from J, with 17 bases between. Germline V gene sequence: CDR1 SEHNR, CDR2 FQNEAQ (reference sequence). The CDR3 is 14 residues long. DNA of the CDR3: TGTGCCAGCCCGGATAATTTGTGGAGCTATGGCTACACCTTC. It yields the protein CASPDNLWSYGYTF.

J is TRBJ2-7 and V is TRBV6-1; D is uncertain. V was shortened by 2 bases and J by 3 bases, with 14 bases between the two germline ends. Looked up from germline, CDR1 is MNHNS and CDR2 is SASEGT. The CDR3 has 15 amino acids. CDR3 residues: CASSESANLYYEQYF. The CDR3 DNA follows: TGTGCCAGCAGTGAATCGGCGAACCTGTACTACGAGCAGTACTTC.

The V gene is TRBV9, the J gene TRBJ2-2; D is uncertain. Germline V CDR1 and CDR2: SGDLS, YYNGEE. Trimming took off 0 bases at V and 1 base at J, with 4 bases between the two ends. CDR3 length equals 14 residues. As DNA, the CDR3 is TGTGCCAGCAGCGTAGAGGGGAACACCGGGGAGCTGTTTTTT. It yields the protein CASSVEGNTGELFF.

The rearrangement joins TRBV2 to TRBJ1-5, with D unclear. Germline loops: CDR1 SNHLY, CDR2 FYNNEI. Trimming left V 4 bases short and J 9 bases short, with 10 bases between. The CDR3 is 12 amino acids. The CDR3 spells CASSVQGWPQHF. CDR3 bases: TGTGCCAGCAGTGTACAAGGGTGGCCCCAGCATTTT.

The V and J genes are TRBV5-6 and TRBJ1-1, with D hard to call. The CDR3 loop spans 14 amino acids. Deletions cut 0 bases from V and 2 bases from J, with 8 bases between. Germline V gene sequence: CDR1 SGHDT, CDR2 YYEEEE. The CDR3 DNA reads as TGTGCCAGCAGCTTGGACATCAGAAACACTGAAGCTTTCTTT. Translation gives CASSLDIRNTEAFF.

The J gene is TRBJ2-5, the V gene TRBV29-1; D gene ambiguous. The germline V gene has CDR1 SQVTM and CDR2 ANQGSEA. This CDR3 is 12 amino acids long. Trimming removed 7 bases at V and 4 bases at J, with 13 bases between. This chain's CDR3 is CSGKIGPETQYF. CDR3 in DNA: TGCAGCGGGAAAATTGGACCAGAGACCCAGTACTTC.

This sequence joins TRBV5-1 and TRBJ1-1; the match to TRBD1 covers 10 bases. This CDR3 comprises 16 residues. Germline CDR1 SGHRS, CDR2 YFSETQ. Trimming at V came to 0 bases and at J to 0 bases, leaving 2 bases not matched to a gene. The CDR3 DNA reads TGCGCCAGCAGCTTGGGACAGGGGGCCTTGAACACTGAAGCTTTCTTT. Translated, it gives CASSLGQGALNTEAFF.

This clone was observed a few times. The genes are TRBV19 and TRBJ1-5; 8 nucleotides align to TRBD1. The CDR3 spans 16 residues. The trim removed 2 bases at V and 3 bases at J, leaving 6 bases unmatched. CDR1 and CDR2 (germline): LNHDA, SQIVND (reference sequence). The CDR3 loop reads CASSIRAGGHNQPQHF. The CDR3 nucleotides are TGTGCCAGTAGTATACGGGCAGGGGGCCACAATCAGCCCCAGCATTTT.

This chain joins TRBV5-1 and TRBJ2-7; D is unresolved. V lost 6 bases and J lost 7, with 14 bases in between. The CDR3 consists of 12 residues. The germline gives CDR1 SGHRS, CDR2 YFSETQ. The DNA of the CDR3 is TGCGCCAGCATGGGGATTGTGGGAGAGCAGTACTTC. It yields the protein CASMGIVGEQYF.